This TCR beta chain comes out of a study of T cell responses to AZD1222 COVID-19 vaccine. Method: immunoSEQ multiplex PCR; TCRdb's copy keeps in-frame clones and lacks some. The sample contains 65,000 to 95,000 clones, about 91% of which appear only once. Findings and limits, study-wide: Rises in breadth and depth of Spike-specific TCRs came after two AZD1222 doses. Close to half of spike-specific TCRs reportedly recognize unmutated variant regions. The number of AZD1222 recipients seropositive at baseline was only six.

Deletions cut 5 bases from V and 0 bases from J, with 11 bases between. This CDR3 has 14 amino acids. Germline CDR1 SGHDT, CDR2 YYEEEE. A word on this clone: The antigen remains unidentified.

The origin of this receptor is an adult in good health. The V call is TRBV5-6, the J call TRBJ1-2, with D maybe TRBD1 (5 bases). The sample in question was peripheral blood, obtained on day 0 of MenACWY control vaccination. For the CDR3, the DNA is TGTGCCAGCAGACGGGACGGACCTAACTATGGCTACACCTTC. Translated: CASRRDGPNYGYTF.